A single TCR beta chain is shown here with its context. The record originates from a study of blood T cell repertoires in COVID-19. Across the study: COVID-19 samples from acute and convalescent phases originated in the United States, Italy and Spain. The cDNA or gDNA used as material had been derived from T cells, B-cell-depleted T cells, or PBMCs.

Authors' methods: It was from reference gene primer amplification that nucleated cell counts were estimated. Assay used: immunoSEQ multiplex PCR; TCRdb lists only in-frame clones, some missing. V and J calls and clone size are those listed in that table; D and trimming were worked out from the DNA. The sample yields a few hundred thousand clones, 86% seen once. The V end lost 4 bases, the J end lost 2 bases, and 4 bases lay between the germline ends. The CDR3 has 12 residues. Germline V CDR1 and CDR2: SGHAT, FQNNGV. The specimen was peripheral blood. The V call is TRBV11-2, the J call TRBJ2-3; D remains ambiguous. This receptor was identified in a man older than 75 with acute or convalescent COVID-19. The CDR3 loop reads CASSSSTDTQYF. DNA for the CDR3: TGTGCCAGCAGCTCTTCCACAGATACGCAGTATTTT.